Below, 5 T cell receptor beta chains from the same sample are listed, as sequenced in a study of neurological immune-mediated disorders. Time point given: longitudinal time-point 3. One entry per CDR3 protein, called by TCRdb with MiXCR from the 5' RACE reads. The sample carries about 48,000 distinct CDR3 sequences, about an eighth recorded once. Input material: PBMCs. These receptors were collected from a male donor with HTLV-1-associated myelopathy (HAM/TSP).

This clonotype was detected a few times. The rearrangement joins TRBV30 to TRBJ1-5; 7 nucleotides agree with TRBD1. Germline V gives CDR1 GTSNPN, CDR2 SVGIG (reference sequence). CDR3 size: 15 residues. V lost 4 bases to trimming and J lost 5 bases; unmatched junction nucleotides: 11. This CDR3 reads CAWTRGDSRDQPQHF. The CDR3, as DNA: TGTGCCTGGACCAGAGGGGACAGCCGCGATCAGCCCCAGCATTTT.

This clonotype was detected many times. The chain joins TRBV5-1 to TRBJ2-7, with 11 bases that match TRBD1. J was trimmed by 6 bases and V by 4 bases; bases with no gene match: 6. CDR3 length: 14 residues. Looked up from germline, CDR1 is SGHRS and CDR2 is YFSETQ. The chain's CDR3 is CASSTGQGASEQYF. The CDR3 nucleotides are TGCGCCAGCAGCACAGGACAGGGGGCATCCGAGCAGTACTTC.

This clonotype was seen at least ten times. The V call is TRBV5-8, the J call TRBJ1-2, with no clear D. CDR1 SGHTS and CDR2 YDEGEE come from the germline V gene. CDR3 length equals 14 residues. V was trimmed by 0 bases and J by 4 bases, leaving 10 bases between them. The DNA of the CDR3 is TGTGCCAGCAGCTTGGAAGGGTTTGGCTATGGCTACACCTTC. Protein sequence: CASSLEGFGYGYTF.

This clonotype has a count of ten or more. J is TRBJ2-7 and V is TRBV7-9; no clear D gene. Germline V gene sequence: CDR1 SEHNR, CDR2 FQNEAQ (reference sequence). This CDR3 spans 12 amino acids. Trimming cost V 6 bases and J 9 bases, with 15 bases left between them. The CDR3 reads CASSFQPTGQYF. DNA of the CDR3: TGTGCCAGCAGTTTCCAGCCCACGGGGCAGTACTTC.

This clonotype was found many times. The chain links TRBV5-1 to TRBJ2-1, with 10 positions matching TRBD1. J was trimmed by 8 bases and V by 4 bases; bases with no gene match: 15. The CDR3 has 17 residues. Germline CDR1 and CDR2: SGHRS and YFSETQ. CDR3 sequence (DNA): TGCGCCAGCAGCCTACCTCTTACCGGGACAGGGGAGGATGAGCAGTTCTTC. The encoded protein is CASSLPLTGTGEDEQFF. Full variable domain (rest looked up from reference TRBV5-1 and TRBJ2-1): KAGVTQTPRYLIKTRGQQVTLSCSPISGHRSVSWYQQTPGQGLQFLFEYFSETQRNKGNFPGRFSGRQFSNSRSEMNVSTLELGDSALYLCASSLPLTGTGEDEQFFGPGTRLTVL.